A selection of T cell receptor beta chains follows, all from one sample in a study of blood T cell repertoires in COVID-19. Here immunoSEQ multiplex PCR was the method, and the copy in TCRdb shows in-frame clones only, minus some. This table holds roughly 150,000 clones, around 80% found once. Material for sequencing was peripheral blood. The receptors shown here come from a man in his 60s with acute or convalescent COVID-19. Each CDR3 is given with its conserved first and last residue. D genes are given only for firm matches. Some rows have no size entry. The others give once, few or many, or a class for an expanded clone.

once,TRBJ1-1,TRBV12-5,-,TGTGCTAGTGCTTGGGGGGGGCAAACTGAAGCTTTCTTT,CASAWGGQTEAFF
-,TRBJ2-7,TRBV11-2,TRBD1,TGTGCCAGCAGCCTCGAGACAGGGGACCAGTACGAGCAGTACTTC,CASSLETGDQYEQYF
-,TRBJ2-7,TRBV7-9,-,TGTGCCAGCAGCTTAAAATACACCGACTCCTACGAGCAGTACTTC,CASSLKYTDSYEQYF
-,TRBJ2-5,TRBV13,-,TGTGCCAGCAGCGGCCATGTGGGAGAACAAGAGACCCAGTACTTC,CASSGHVGEQETQYF
-,TRBJ2-1,TRBV4-2,TRBD2,TGTGCCAGCAGCCATGACAGCGGGAGCTCCTACAATGAGCAGTTCTTC,CASSHDSGSSYNEQFF
once,TRBJ1-2,TRBV2,-,TGTGCCAGCAGTGGAGGGGGTTCCTATGGCTACACCTTC,CASSGGGSYGYTF
once,TRBJ2-7,TRBV5-1,-,TGCGCCAGCAGCTTGGAATCGGGAGTAAACCACGAGCAGTACTTC,CASSLESGVNHEQYF
-,TRBJ1-4,TRBV5-1,TRBD1,TGCGCCAGCAGCTTGGGGATGCATTCCGGGACAGCGGAAAAACTGTTTTTT,CASSLGMHSGTAEKLFF
-,TRBJ1-2,TRBV6-5,-,TGTGCCAGCAGCGGACAGTACTATGGCTACACCTTC,CASSGQYYGYTF
-,TRBJ2-5,TRBV2,-,TGTGCCAGCATGGGGGGCCAAGAGACCCAGTACTTC,CASMGGQETQYF
-,TRBJ2-7,TRBV6-5,TRBD1,TGTGCCAGCAGTTCAGAAACAGGGGCGACATACGAGCAGTACTTC,CASSSETGATYEQYF
-,TRBJ2-1,TRBV7-2,-,TGTGCCAGCAGCCACGGGGAGAGCTCCTACAATGAGCAGTTCTTC,CASSHGESSYNEQFF
-,TRBJ1-2,TRBV30,TRBD1,TGTGCCTGGAGTGTTAACAGGGGGGATGATGGCTACACCTTC,CAWSVNRGDDGYTF
-,TRBJ2-7,TRBV28,TRBD1,TGTGCCAGCAGTTCCCCCGGGACAGGGGCTTCCTACGAGCAGTACTTC,CASSSPGTGASYEQYF
-,TRBJ2-3,TRBV28,TRBD2,TGTGCCAGCAGTGCTGGGACTAGCGGGAGTAGGTCAGATACGCAGTATTTT,CASSAGTSGSRSDTQYF
-,TRBJ2-7,TRBV30,TRBD2,TGTGCCTGGAGTGTCGGCGGGAGTAAGTACGAGCAGTACTTC,CAWSVGGSKYEQYF
-,TRBJ1-2,TRBV6-6,-,TGTGCCAGCAGTTACAGCCGGGTCCAAAACTATGGCTACACCTTC,CASSYSRVQNYGYTF
-,TRBJ2-7,TRBV5-1,TRBD2,TGCGCCAGCAGCCCGGGACTAGCTAATATGTACGAGCAGTACTTC,CASSPGLANMYEQYF
-,TRBJ2-7,TRBV18,TRBD2,TGTGCCAGCTCACCACCCTCTAGCGGGAGGTACGAGCAGTACTTC,CASSPPSSGRYEQYF
few,TRBJ1-2,TRBV5-1,-,TGCGCCAGCAGCCCGGAGAGGAACTATGGCTACGCCTTC,CASSPERNYGYAF
-,TRBJ2-1,TRBV28,-,TGTGCCAGCAGTTTGGGTCTAGCAGTCAATGAGCAGTTCTTC,CASSLGLAVNEQFF
-,TRBJ2-7,TRBV18,-,TGTGCCAGCTCACCAGGGTCAGGGGCCTACGAGCAGTACTTC,CASSPGSGAYEQYF
-,TRBJ2-7,TRBV5-6,TRBD1,TGTGCCAGCAGCTTCCCGACAGGGGGAGGTTACGAGCAGTACTTC,CASSFPTGGGYEQYF
-,TRBJ2-7,TRBV5-1,-,TGCGCCAGCAGCGACGGACAGCCCTCCTACGAGCAGTACTTC,CASSDGQPSYEQYF
once,TRBJ1-2,TRBV27,-,TGTGCCAGCAGTCTACCCGGAGGTTCAGGCTACACCTTC,CASSLPGGSGYTF
-,TRBJ2-7,TRBV28,TRBD1,TGTGCCAGCAGTCCCTCTTCACAGGGGGTTACCTACGAGCAGTACTTC,CASSPSSQGVTYEQYF
-,TRBJ2-3,TRBV6-5,-,TGTGCCAGCAGAAGAGGGGATACGCAGTATTTT,CASRRGDTQYF
-,TRBJ2-2,TRBV15,-,TGTGCCACCAGCAGAGATCTGGGACTGCCGGAGCTGTTTTTT,CATSRDLGLPELFF
-,TRBJ2-1,TRBV27,TRBD2,TGTGCCAGCAGACTAGCGGGGCTCGGGAATGAGCAGTTCTTC,CASRLAGLGNEQFF
-,TRBJ2-6,TRBV23-1,-,TGCGCCAGCAGTCAACCTGGGAGCTCTGGGGCCAACGTCCTGACTTTC,CASSQPGSSGANVLTF
-,TRBJ1-1,TRBV6-5,TRBD1,TGTGCCAGCAACCGGGACAGCCCGGGCACTGAAGCTTTCTTT,CASNRDSPGTEAFF
-,TRBJ2-5,TRBV5-4,-,TGTGCCAGCAGCTTGGCCACTCGGGTCTCCCACCAAGAGACCCAGTACTTC,CASSLATRVSHQETQYF
-,TRBJ2-5,TRBV19,TRBD2,TGTGCCAGTAGTATACGGGAGGCGGCGGGACGTGAGACCCAGTACTTC,CASSIREAAGRETQYF
few,TRBJ2-7,TRBV18,-,TGTGCCAGCTCCCCCAGGTCGGCCTACGAGCAGTACTTC,CASSPRSAYEQYF
-,TRBJ1-4,TRBV15,-,TGTGCCACCAGCAGAGATCAGGAGGGGAGTGAAAAACTGTTTTTT,CATSRDQEGSEKLFF
-,TRBJ2-1,TRBV4-2,TRBD2,TGTGCCAGCAGCCAAGCCCTAGCGGGAGGAAACTACAATGAGCAGTTCTTC,CASSQALAGGNYNEQFF
-,TRBJ1-6,TRBV5-5,TRBD1,TGTGCCAGCAGCTTCCAGGGGGCGCGAAATTCACCCCTCCACTTT,CASSFQGARNSPLHF
-,TRBJ2-3,TRBV9,TRBD2,TGTGCCAGCAGCGCTCGGGCCTCCGGGACTAGCGGGAGGGTTGGAGATACGCAGTATTTT,CASSARASGTSGRVGDTQYF
-,TRBJ2-7,TRBV9,-,TGTGCCAGCAGCAAGATGTCCCAGTCCTACGAGCAGTACTTC,CASSKMSQSYEQYF
-,TRBJ2-3,TRBV19,TRBD2,TGTGCCAGTAGTATGCGATGGAGCGGGAGGCCAGATACGCAGTATTTT,CASSMRWSGRPDTQYF
-,TRBJ1-2,TRBV19,-,TGTGCCAGTAACACAGGGAATAACTATGGCTACACCTTC,CASNTGNNYGYTF
once,TRBJ2-3,TRBV20-1,-,TGCAGTGCTAGTAGGTCGACTAGTACGCAGTATTTT,CSASRSTSTQYF
few,TRBJ2-2,TRBV2,-,TGTGCCAGCCGGGCAGGGGTGAGCACCGGGGAGCTGTTTTTT,CASRAGVSTGELFF
-,TRBJ1-1,TRBV19,-,TGTGCCAGTAGTATAGTTTTCGGGAACACTGAAGCTTTCTTT,CASSIVFGNTEAFF
-,TRBJ2-2,TRBV6-2/TRBV6-3,-,TGTGCCAGCAGTGGCCCGGGGTCTTGGGACACCGGGGAGCTGTTTTTT,CASSGPGSWDTGELFF
few,TRBJ1-4,TRBV6-6,-,TGTGCCAGCACCTCACCGGGACATGAAGGTGAAAAACTGTTTTTT,CASTSPGHEGEKLFF
-,TRBJ1-1,TRBV18,TRBD1,TGTGCCAGCTCACCCAGGGGGCCTATCACTGAAGCTTTCTTT,CASSPRGPITEAFF
-,TRBJ2-1,TRBV7-3,-,TGTGCCAGCAGCTTAACGGGGCCCTCCCCCCCGGCGCTCTTC,CASSLTGPSPPALF
few,TRBJ2-5,TRBV2,-,TGTGCCAGCGAGCTAGAGACCCAGTACTTC,CASELETQYF
once,TRBJ2-7,TRBV18,TRBD1,TGTGCCAGCTCGTCCAATCAGGGGGCTTCAACTCGCGAGCAGTACTTC,CASSSNQGASTREQYF
few,TRBJ2-2,TRBV7-9,-,TGTGCCAGCAGCGCAGGGTGGGCCGGGGAGCTGTTTTTT,CASSAGWAGELFF
many,TRBJ2-2,TRBV7-8,TRBD1,TGTGCCAGCAGCTCGCAGGGGGTTTACACCGGGGAGCTGTTTTTT,CASSSQGVYTGELFF
-,TRBJ2-2,TRBV19,-,TGTGCCACCCGAACGGGACAGAACACCGGGGAGCTGTTTTTT,CATRTGQNTGELFF
-,TRBJ2-5,TRBV11-2,TRBD2,TGTGCCAGCAGCTCGACTAGCGGCCAAGAGACCCAGTACTTC,CASSSTSGQETQYF
-,TRBJ2-5,TRBV18,TRBD2,TGTGCCAGCTCACCACGGGGACTAGCGGGAGGGCAAGAGACCCAGTACTTC,CASSPRGLAGGQETQYF
-,TRBJ2-1,TRBV27,TRBD1,TGTGCCAGCAGTCCAACGGACAGGTACTTCTACAATGAGCAGTTCTTC,CASSPTDRYFYNEQFF